The next 25 T cell receptor beta chains were all read from a single sample in a study of blood T cells in healthy people across ages. A sample-barcoded 5' primer and a J-beta primer mix were used in a second PCR of roughly 6 to 11 cycles. TCRdb processed the 5' RACE reads anew with MiXCR; each CDR3 protein has one entry. The data show more than 650,000 distinct CDR3 sequences, with 22% seen just once and less than 25% held by the top ten. The sequenced material came from blood. These receptors were taken from a man between 65 and 79 years old in good health.

V and J are TRBV14 and TRBJ2-3; TRBD1 agrees at 7 bases. V shed 3 bases, J shed 0 bases, and the junction held 9 bases outside the gene matches. Germline lookup yields CDR1 SGHDN and CDR2 FVKESK. This CDR3 region has 17 residues. For the CDR3, the DNA is TGTGCCAGCAGCCAGGGATGGGACAGACTGAGCACAGATACGCAGTATTTT. Translation gives CASSQGWDRLSTDTQYF.

This clonotype was recorded a few times. CDR3 region: CASSPLEGRETQYF. In DNA, the CDR3 is TGTGCCAGCAGCCCCTTAGAGGGCCGAGAGACCCAGTACTTC. The gene calls are TRBV7-9 and TRBJ2-5; a possible D gene is TRBD2 (5 bases). In germline, CDR1 is SEHNR, CDR2 FQNEAQ (reference sequence). Trimming shortened V by 5 bases and J by 4 bases, and 14 bases separated the two germline ends. This CDR3 is built from 14 residues.

This clonotype was counted a few times. The V and J genes are TRBV20-1 and TRBJ2-1, with TRBD2 matching 8 bases. The CDR3 sequence is 16 residues long. V gave up 5 bases and J gave up 6 bases; unmatched junction bases: 15. Per germline, CDR1 DFQATT and CDR2 SNEGSKA (reference sequence). CDR3 sequence: CSAPSGGAGDPNEQFF. In nucleotides, the CDR3 is TGCAGTGCTCCCTCCGGGGGAGCGGGAGACCCCAATGAGCAGTTCTTC.

The gene calls are TRBV30 and TRBJ1-1; the D is unclear. The germline CDR1 and CDR2 sequences are GTSNPN and SVGIG (reference sequence). The CDR3 loop spans 17 amino acids. With 1 base removed from V and 2 bases from J, the gap between germline ends came to 20 bases. The CDR3: CAWSDGYQKSINTEAFF. The CDR3, as DNA: TGTGCCTGGAGTGATGGTTATCAGAAGTCAATTAACACTGAAGCTTTCTTT. Full variable domain (outside the CDR3, taken from reference TRBV30 and TRBJ1-1): SQTIHQWPATLVQPVGSPLSLECTVEGTSNPNLYWYRQAAGRGLQLLFYSVGIGQISSEVPQNLSASRPQDRQFILSSKKLLLSDSGFYLCAWSDGYQKSINTEAFFGQGTRLTVV.

This clonotype was found a few times. The rearrangement links TRBV12-5 to TRBJ2-2, with 8 bases that match TRBD1. V lost 0 bases, J lost 6 bases, and 3 bases stayed unmatched. CDR1 and CDR2 (germline): LGHNT, FRNRAP. The CDR3 extends over 15 amino acids. CDR3 bases: TGTGCTAGTGGTTTGGTAGGACAGGGCCCCGGGGAGCTGTTTTTT. Translated, it gives CASGLVGQGPGELFF.

Here the CDR3 DNA reads TGTGCCAGCAGCCGAATCGTGGCAGCGACGGGGGAGCTGTTTTTT. It specifies CASSRIVAATGELFF. The chain uses TRBV11-2 and TRBJ2-2; D uncertain. The germline V and J ends were trimmed by 5 bases and 8 bases, with 18 bases remaining between them. Per germline, CDR1 SGHAT and CDR2 FQNNGV. The CDR3 is 15 residues long.

This clonotype showed up just a few times. The chain joins TRBV28 to TRBJ2-5; tentatively, D is TRBD2 (5 bases). The germline V and J ends were trimmed by 2 bases and 4 bases, with 8 bases remaining between them. This CDR3 has 13 amino acids. CDR1 and CDR2 (germline): MDHEN, SYDVKM. The CDR3 DNA is TGTGCCAGCAGTTTAAGTACTAGAGAGACCCAGTACTTC. Amino acids: CASSLSTRETQYF.

This clonotype was observed a handful of times. V usage is TRBV14 and J usage is TRBJ2-5; D might be TRBD1 (5 bases). Germline V CDR1 and CDR2: SGHDN, FVKESK. The CDR3 covers 14 residues. The V and J ends lost 6 bases and 0 bases respectively, with 11 bases between them. CDR3 amino acids: CASRLDSYQETQYF. CDR3 coding DNA: TGTGCCAGCAGACTCGACAGCTACCAAGAGACCCAGTACTTC.

The genes are TRBV11-2 and TRBJ1-3, with D uncertain. This CDR3 spans 14 amino acids. The germline V gene encodes CDR1 SGHAT and CDR2 FQNNGV. Trimming shortened V by 4 bases and J by 2 bases, and 9 bases separated the two germline ends. CDR3 amino acids: CASSSPRAGNTIYF. CDR3 DNA: TGTGCCAGCAGCTCCCCCCGCGCTGGAAACACCATATATTTT. Together with reference TRBV11-2 and TRBJ1-3, the CDR3 gives the full variable domain: EAGVAQSPRYKIIEKRQSVAFWCNPISGHATLYWYQQILGQGPKLLIQFQNNGVVDDSQLPKDRFSAERLKGVDSTLKIQPAKLEDSAVYLCASSSPRAGNTIYFGEGSWLTVV.

This clonotype was counted a few times. The rearrangement joins TRBV12-3 or TRBV12-4 to TRBJ2-5; D gene uncertain. This CDR3 is 13 amino acids long. Trimming shortened V by 6 bases and J by 5 bases, and 13 bases separated the two germline ends. As DNA, the CDR3 is TGTGCCAGCAGATCTGTGGGGAAGGAGACCCAGTACTTC. It codes for CASRSVGKETQYF.

The table lists this clonotype with a few counts. This chain uses TRBV19 with TRBJ1-6; D perhaps matches TRBD1 (6 bases). The CDR3 spans 13 residues. In germline, CDR1 is LNHDA, CDR2 SQIVND (reference sequence). V was cut by 7 bases and J by 9 bases, with 13 bases left in between. CDR3 sequence reads: CASKQGLGSPLHF. The DNA of the CDR3 is TGTGCCAGTAAGCAGGGGTTAGGTTCACCCCTCCACTTT.

There are many counts of this clonotype. The rearrangement links TRBV7-9 to TRBJ2-1, with D tentatively TRBD2 (6 bases). CDR1 is SEHNR and CDR2 is FQNEAQ in the germline V gene (reference sequence). The germline V and J ends were trimmed by 2 bases and 9 bases, with 11 bases remaining between them. This CDR3 is built from 13 residues. The CDR3 nucleotides read TGTGCCAGCAGCTTAACCCTAGCGTCTGAGCAGTTCTTC. Encoded protein: CASSLTLASEQFF.

This clonotype has just a few counts. This chain links TRBV4-1 with TRBJ1-2; D ambiguous. The V and J ends lost 2 bases and 5 bases respectively, with 15 bases between them. The CDR3 length is 15 residues. Germline V CDR1 and CDR2: MGHRA, YSYEKL. The CDR3 sequence: CASSQSDGRQYGYTF. In DNA form, the CDR3 reads TGCGCCAGCAGCCAATCTGATGGCAGACAATATGGCTACACCTTC.

There are a few counts of this clonotype. This chain connects TRBV20-1 to TRBJ1-1; D uncertain. Trimming pared 4 bases from V and 1 base from J, leaving 16 bases between. Germline assignment: CDR1 DFQATT and CDR2 SNEGSKA (reference sequence). This CDR3 is built from 15 residues. The CDR3 spells CSATPLGRRNTEAFF. The CDR3, as DNA: TGCAGTGCTACCCCTCTAGGCAGGCGGAACACTGAAGCTTTCTTT.

This clonotype showed up just a few times. The rearrangement uses TRBV5-1 and TRBJ1-5; D unresolved. The CDR3 is 14 amino acids. In germline, CDR1 is SGHRS, CDR2 YFSETQ. V dropped 0 bases and J dropped 5 bases, with 9 bases sitting between them. The CDR3 is CASSLGSADQPQHF. In DNA form, the CDR3 reads TGCGCCAGCAGCTTGGGCAGTGCTGATCAGCCCCAGCATTTT.

This chain links TRBV14 with TRBJ1-4; D not resolved. V lost 1 base to trimming and J lost 8 bases, with 14 bases between them. Germline loops: CDR1 SGHDN, CDR2 FVKESK. CDR3 size: 15 residues. CDR3 in amino acids: CASSQVGRDREKLFF. CDR3 DNA sequence: TGTGCCAGCAGCCAAGTTGGAAGGGATCGGGAAAAACTGTTTTTT.

The V gene is TRBV21-1, the J gene TRBJ2-7; TRBD1, the table's D call, was not compared with the DNA. TRBJ2-1 explains the end of the DNA better; the J call may be wrong. TRBV21-1 is noted as a pseudogene. The CDR3 has 17 amino acids. The CDR3 DNA reads TGTGCCAGCAGCAAAGAACCCCCAGGGGGCGAGGGCAATGAGCAGTTCTTC. As protein: CASSKEPPGGEGNEQFF.

Notes on this clonotype: No conserved phenylalanine or tryptophan is present at the end of the CDR3, so a read error is the likely explanation. The chain joins TRBV6-1 to TRBJ2-3, with D unresolved. The germline CDR1 and CDR2 sequences are MNHNS and SASEGT. There are 16 residues in the CDR3. Trimming pared 2 bases from V and 5 bases from J, leaving 17 bases between. The CDR3 DNA is TGTGCCAGCAGTGAATCGCAACCCTCCTCCGAAGATACGCAGTATTGT. Its protein product is CASSESQPSSEDTQYC.

The V and J genes are TRBV19 and TRBJ2-7; the D is unclear. V gave up 3 bases and J gave up 0 bases, with 6 bases separating them. CDR1 and CDR2 (germline): LNHDA, SQIVND (reference sequence). The CDR3 contains 13 residues. DNA of the CDR3: TGTGCCAGTAGTATGATCACCTCCTACGAGCAGTACTTC. As protein: CASSMITSYEQYF.

A few counts support this clonotype. This sequence joins TRBV7-6 and TRBJ1-1; D is perhaps TRBD1 (6 bases). V was trimmed by 1 base and J by 9 bases, leaving 9 bases between them. This CDR3 spans 12 amino acids. Germline V gives CDR1 SGHVS, CDR2 FNYEAQ. The CDR3 loop reads CASSLGQGQAFF. The CDR3 region has the DNA TGTGCCAGCAGCTTAGGCCAGGGGCAAGCTTTCTTT.

This clonotype has at least ten counts. The rearrangement joins TRBV20-1 to TRBJ2-4, with D uncertain. Trimming pared 2 bases from V and 5 bases from J, leaving 19 bases between. Germline loops: CDR1 DFQATT, CDR2 SNEGSKA (reference sequence). This CDR3 has 16 amino acids. Written as DNA, the CDR3 is TGCAGTGCTAGACCCCGGGTTTTCAGATATGAAAACATTCAGTACTTC. Translation: CSARPRVFRYENIQYF.

The V and J genes are TRBV7-2 and TRBJ2-4; 8 bases are shared with TRBD1. V lost 0 bases to trimming and J lost 10 bases; unmatched junction nucleotides: 5. Germline values: CDR1 SGHTA, CDR2 FQGNSA. The CDR3 spans 14 residues. CDR3 amino acids: CASSLAGQGLIQYF. CDR3 DNA: TGTGCCAGCAGCTTAGCTGGACAGGGACTTATTCAGTACTTC.

This clonotype appeared a few times. The CDR3 region is CSARSPDRVYGYTF. The CDR3 DNA is TGCAGTGCTAGGTCCCCGGACAGGGTCTATGGCTACACCTTC. The chain employs TRBV20-1 and TRBJ1-2; 8 bases line up with TRBD1. V dropped 3 bases and J dropped 4; count of bases not matched to a gene: 7. The CDR3 covers 14 residues. Germline values: CDR1 DFQATT, CDR2 SNEGSKA (reference sequence).

This chain joins TRBV3-1 and TRBJ2-1; D not certain. V was cut by 1 base and J by 4 bases, with 8 bases left in between. The CDR3 length is 14 residues. Germline V gene lookup returns CDR1 LGHDT and CDR2 YNNKEL (reference sequence). CDR3 sequence: CASSQGARYNEQFF. The CDR3 region has the DNA TGTGCCAGCAGCCAAGGAGCTCGGTACAATGAGCAGTTCTTC.

This clonotype was seen only a few times. As DNA, the CDR3 is TGTGCCAGCAGCAGGATGGGACTGCGTGACGAAAAACTGTTTTTT. The encoded protein is CASSRMGLRDEKLFF. This chain connects TRBV7-9 to TRBJ1-4, with D possibly matching TRBD1 (5 bases). V was pared by 5 bases and J by 8 bases, with 18 bases between. The CDR3 covers 15 residues. The germline gives CDR1 SEHNR, CDR2 FQNEAQ (reference sequence).